This is a list of T cell receptor beta chains from one sample in a study of blood T cell repertoires in COVID-19. Generated by immunoSEQ multiplex PCR, the TCRdb table keeps only in-frame clones and is missing some. The sample has some 83,000 clones; 65% to 85% are singletons. Sequencing was done on a sample of peripheral blood. The origin of the receptors is a man aged 55-75 years with active or convalescent COVID-19. Both conserved end residues are part of each CDR3. Fields, in order: CDR3 DNA, CDR3 protein, clone size, D gene, J gene, V gene. The D gene is left open where the match is weak. The size of a clone is reported for some rows only, either as once, few or many, or as a class for expanded clones.

CDR3nt: TGTGCCAGCACCCCTGGCGGGGGACCAGGGGAGACCCAGTACTTC
CDR3aa: CASTPGGGPGETQYF
abundance: .
d_gene: TRBD2
j_gene: TRBJ2-5
v_gene: TRBV25-1

CDR3nt: TGTGCCAGCAGCCCCCGGGTAGGGGGCGATGGCTACACCTTC
CDR3aa: CASSPRVGGDGYTF
abundance: once
d_gene: TRBD1
j_gene: TRBJ1-2
v_gene: TRBV9

CDR3nt: TGTGCCACCAGCAGAGTGCGGGAATACAATCAGCCCCAGCATTTT
CDR3aa: CATSRVREYNQPQHF
abundance: .
d_gene: .
j_gene: TRBJ1-5
v_gene: TRBV15

CDR3nt: TGTGCCAGCTCCCCCACCACGGACAGGTCCTACGAGCAGTACTTC
CDR3aa: CASSPTTDRSYEQYF
abundance: .
d_gene: TRBD1
j_gene: TRBJ2-7
v_gene: TRBV18

CDR3nt: TGTGCCAGCAGTCCCCAGGGGGTGACTGAAGCTTTCTTT
CDR3aa: CASSPQGVTEAFF
abundance: .
d_gene: TRBD1
j_gene: TRBJ1-1
v_gene: TRBV27

CDR3nt: TGTGCCAGCAGCTCCGACAGGGTCGACAATCAGCCCCAGCATTTT
CDR3aa: CASSSDRVDNQPQHF
abundance: once
d_gene: TRBD1
j_gene: TRBJ1-5
v_gene: TRBV7-8

CDR3nt: TGTGCCAGCAGTGAACGAGGGAACTACGAGCAGTACTTC
CDR3aa: CASSERGNYEQYF
abundance: few
d_gene: .
j_gene: TRBJ2-7
v_gene: TRBV6-4

CDR3nt: TGTGCCAGCAGCCACCGAGGCTTAGATAACTATGGCTACACCTTC
CDR3aa: CASSHRGLDNYGYTF
abundance: .
d_gene: .
j_gene: TRBJ1-2
v_gene: TRBV3-1/TRBV3-2

CDR3nt: TGCGCCAGCAGCGTAGACAGGGGGGTCATGAACACTGAAGCTTTCTTT
CDR3aa: CASSVDRGVMNTEAFF
abundance: .
d_gene: TRBD1
j_gene: TRBJ1-1
v_gene: TRBV4-1

CDR3nt: TGTGCCAGCAGCTTTATAGGCAGGGGGCTCGACGAGCAGTACTTC
CDR3aa: CASSFIGRGLDEQYF
abundance: .
d_gene: TRBD1
j_gene: TRBJ2-7
v_gene: TRBV5-5

CDR3nt: TGTGCCAGCAGCGCCTCCGGGCGGGGGCGCACAGATACGCAGTATTTT
CDR3aa: CASSASGRGRTDTQYF
abundance: many
d_gene: .
j_gene: TRBJ2-3
v_gene: TRBV7-2

CDR3nt: TGTGCCAGCAGCGGCAACCGGGGGTACAATGAGCAGTTCTTC
CDR3aa: CASSGNRGYNEQFF
abundance: .
d_gene: .
j_gene: TRBJ2-1
v_gene: TRBV25-1

CDR3nt: TGTGCCAGCAGCCGTAGCGGGGGGACGGATACGCAGTATTTT
CDR3aa: CASSRSGGTDTQYF
abundance: .
d_gene: TRBD2
j_gene: TRBJ2-3
v_gene: TRBV7-2

CDR3nt: TGTGCCAGCAGCTTAGGGGGCGCGGAAAAACTGTTTTTT
CDR3aa: CASSLGGAEKLFF
abundance: few
d_gene: .
j_gene: TRBJ1-4
v_gene: TRBV7-9

CDR3nt: TGTGCCAGCAGTTACTCGAATATAAGGAGTAGCAATCAGCCCCAGCATTTT
CDR3aa: CASSYSNIRSSNQPQHF
abundance: .
d_gene: .
j_gene: TRBJ1-5
v_gene: TRBV6-2/TRBV6-3

CDR3nt: TGTGCCAGCAGCTTGATGCAGGGGAACTACGAGCAGTACTTC
CDR3aa: CASSLMQGNYEQYF
abundance: .
d_gene: .
j_gene: TRBJ2-7
v_gene: TRBV5-4

CDR3nt: TGTGCCAGCAGCTTAGCTCAGGGGAACACTGAAGCTTTCTTT
CDR3aa: CASSLAQGNTEAFF
abundance: .
d_gene: .
j_gene: TRBJ1-1
v_gene: TRBV11-2

CDR3nt: TGTGCCAGCAGCTTGTTTGCGGGGAACAATCAGCCCCAGCATTTT
CDR3aa: CASSLFAGNNQPQHF
abundance: .
d_gene: .
j_gene: TRBJ1-5
v_gene: TRBV5-6

CDR3nt: TGTGCCAGCAGCGTTCGGGGGGGCGGGACAGATACGCAGTATTTT
CDR3aa: CASSVRGGGTDTQYF
abundance: .
d_gene: TRBD2
j_gene: TRBJ2-3
v_gene: TRBV9

CDR3nt: TGCGCCAGCAGTGAAACAGGTGAAGCTTTCTTT
CDR3aa: CASSETGEAFF
abundance: .
d_gene: .
j_gene: TRBJ1-1
v_gene: TRBV10-1

CDR3nt: TGTGCCAGCAGCTTAGGTCTGGCGGGGGCTCAAGAGACCCAGTACTTC
CDR3aa: CASSLGLAGAQETQYF
abundance: .
d_gene: .
j_gene: TRBJ2-5
v_gene: TRBV7-6

CDR3nt: TGTGCTAGTGGTTTGGTACAGGAGACAATCGGGTCTGTCTACGAGCAGTACTTC
CDR3aa: CASGLVQETIGSVYEQYF
abundance: .
d_gene: .
j_gene: TRBJ2-7
v_gene: TRBV12-5

CDR3nt: TGTGCCAGCAGTGACCAGGACAGGGGAAACACTGAAGCTTTCTTT
CDR3aa: CASSDQDRGNTEAFF
abundance: .
d_gene: TRBD1
j_gene: TRBJ1-1
v_gene: TRBV2

CDR3nt: TGTGCCAGCAGCGTAGAGTGGCTAGCGGGATCTGGGGATACGCAGTATTTT
CDR3aa: CASSVEWLAGSGDTQYF
abundance: .
d_gene: TRBD2
j_gene: TRBJ2-3
v_gene: TRBV9

CDR3nt: TGTGCCAGCAGTTTCAACAGGGGCAACACCGGGGAGCTGTTTTTT
CDR3aa: CASSFNRGNTGELFF
abundance: few
d_gene: TRBD1
j_gene: TRBJ2-2
v_gene: TRBV6-2/TRBV6-3

CDR3nt: TGCGCCAGCAGCTTTAATCCCACAGGGGGAGGGACTGAAGCTTTCTTT
CDR3aa: CASSFNPTGGGTEAFF
abundance: .
d_gene: TRBD1
j_gene: TRBJ1-1
v_gene: TRBV5-1

CDR3nt: TGCAGCGGGCAGGGGAGTAACTATGGCTACACCTTC
CDR3aa: CSGQGSNYGYTF
abundance: .
d_gene: .
j_gene: TRBJ1-2
v_gene: TRBV29-1

CDR3nt: TGTGCCAGCACTAAATCAGGGTTTGCTTCACCCCTCCACTTT
CDR3aa: CASTKSGFASPLHF
abundance: .
d_gene: .
j_gene: TRBJ1-6
v_gene: TRBV2

CDR3nt: TGCAGCGTTGCGGGAGGGGACTCCACAGATACGCAGTATTTT
CDR3aa: CSVAGGDSTDTQYF
abundance: .
d_gene: TRBD2
j_gene: TRBJ2-3
v_gene: TRBV29-1

CDR3nt: TGTGCCTGGTGGGGGACAGGGTCCTACAATGAGCAGTTCTTC
CDR3aa: CAWWGTGSYNEQFF
abundance: .
d_gene: TRBD1
j_gene: TRBJ2-1
v_gene: TRBV30

CDR3nt: TGTGCCAGCAGTGAAGCCGGCGGTGTTCCCCGGCAGCAGTACTTC
CDR3aa: CASSEAGGVPRQQYF
abundance: .
d_gene: .
j_gene: TRBJ2-7
v_gene: TRBV2

CDR3nt: TGTGCCAGCAGCTTAGCGTCGGCGAGGGAAAAACTGTTTTTT
CDR3aa: CASSLASAREKLFF
abundance: .
d_gene: .
j_gene: TRBJ1-4
v_gene: TRBV7-9

CDR3nt: TGCGCCAGCAGCCAATTAGGGGTTGGCTACACCTTC
CDR3aa: CASSQLGVGYTF
abundance: .
d_gene: .
j_gene: TRBJ1-2
v_gene: TRBV4-1

CDR3nt: TGTGCCAGCACTCTAGGGGGTCACTATGGCTACACCTTC
CDR3aa: CASTLGGHYGYTF
abundance: .
d_gene: .
j_gene: TRBJ1-2
v_gene: TRBV2

CDR3nt: TGTGCCAGCAGCGCGGACAGGGGGAACTATGGCTACACCTTC
CDR3aa: CASSADRGNYGYTF
abundance: .
d_gene: TRBD1
j_gene: TRBJ1-2
v_gene: TRBV6-4

CDR3nt: TGTGCCTGGAGTGTACGTCAGGGCACTGAAGCTTTCTTT
CDR3aa: CAWSVRQGTEAFF
abundance: once
d_gene: .
j_gene: TRBJ1-1
v_gene: TRBV30

CDR3nt: TGTGCCAGTAGAGTGCAGGGGAGCTCCTATAATTCACCCCTCCACTTT
CDR3aa: CASRVQGSSYNSPLHF
abundance: .
d_gene: .
j_gene: TRBJ1-6
v_gene: TRBV19

CDR3nt: TGTGCCAGCAGTTACCCTTCCCGGGCTAGCGGGGGGGCCACAGATACGCAGTATTTT
CDR3aa: CASSYPSRASGGATDTQYF
abundance: .
d_gene: TRBD2
j_gene: TRBJ2-3
v_gene: TRBV6-2/TRBV6-3

CDR3nt: TGTGCCAGCAGCTCCGGGACACCACTTAGCACAGATACGCAGTATTTT
CDR3aa: CASSSGTPLSTDTQYF
abundance: .
d_gene: .
j_gene: TRBJ2-3
v_gene: TRBV7-9

CDR3nt: TGTGCCATCAGTGAGTCCAAGCGCTCTGGGGCCAACGTCCTGACTTTC
CDR3aa: CAISESKRSGANVLTF
abundance: once
d_gene: .
j_gene: TRBJ2-6
v_gene: TRBV10-3

CDR3nt: TGTGCCAGCAGCCAAGGACACTCTGGGAACACTGAAGCTTTCTTT
CDR3aa: CASSQGHSGNTEAFF
abundance: .
d_gene: .
j_gene: TRBJ1-1
v_gene: TRBV3-1/TRBV3-2

CDR3nt: TGTGCCAGCACCTCACGGGGGGCCAACGTCCTGACTTTC
CDR3aa: CASTSRGANVLTF
abundance: .
d_gene: .
j_gene: TRBJ2-6
v_gene: TRBV3-1/TRBV3-2